This T cell receptor (beta chain) was documented in a study of siplizumab effects on memory and regulatory T cells. V was pared by 1 base and J by 4 bases, with 7 bases of the junction left unmatched. There are 16 residues in the CDR3. Germline V gene data show CDR1 as MGHRA and CDR2 as YSYEKL. The method was immunoSEQ multiplex PCR; TCRdb's version includes in-frame clones alone and lacks a portion of them. This table holds about 120,000 clones, roughly 89% found once. The receptor's source is a human donor in good health. Input material: CD4+ T cells sorted from blood. The J gene is TRBJ2-1, the V gene TRBV4-1; 7 nucleotides agree with TRBD2. The CDR3: CASSQVNGRRYNEQFF. The CDR3 coding sequence is TGCGCCAGCAGCCAAGTAAACGGGAGGCGGTACAATGAGCAGTTCTTC.